The 3 T cell receptor beta chains reported below all come from one sample, sequenced in a study of shared clonotypes between healthy human individuals. Produced via immunoSEQ multiplex PCR; TCRdb's table is partial and in-frame only. This table holds 2 million to 2.5 million clones, roughly 90% found once. The sample consisted of naive CD4+ T cells from PBMCs. Specified subset: CD45RA+ positively selected. These receptors were obtained from a man younger than 30 in good health. Some clones in this sample may be carry-over from other donors' samples.

This chain connects TRBV4-3 to TRBJ2-7; 8 bases fit TRBD2. CDR3 length equals 16 residues. In germline, CDR1 is LGHNA, CDR2 YSLEER. V lost 1 base, J lost 3 bases, and 8 bases stayed unmatched. CDR3 nucleotide sequence: TGCGCCAGCAGCCAAGGTCCCAGCGGGAGTTTCTACGAGCAGTACTTC. As protein: CASSQGPSGSFYEQYF.

V and J are TRBV2 and TRBJ1-2; maybe TRBD1 (5 bases). Trimming shortened V by 4 bases and J by 13 bases, and 34 bases separated the two germline ends. In germline, CDR1 is SNHLY, CDR2 FYNNEI. This CDR3 spans 18 amino acids. Written as DNA, the CDR3 is TGTGCCAGCAGTGGCCCAGGGACGGCTGAAGTGGGGTTAAACACGGGCACCTTC. This encodes CASSGPGTAEVGLNTGTF.

The chain recombines TRBV7-2 with TRBJ2-1; 7 bases agree with TRBD2. V was clipped by 9 bases and J by 3 bases; unmatched bases: 8. Germline V gene sequence: CDR1 SGHTA, CDR2 FQGNSA. The CDR3 loop spans 14 amino acids. The DNA of the CDR3 is TGTGCCAGTGCTCTGAGCGGGAACTACAATGAGCAGTTCTTC. As protein: CASALSGNYNEQFF.